These 5 T cell receptor beta chains came from one sample sequenced in a study of T-cell reconstitution after alpha-beta-depleted transplantation in children. The authors prepared the TCRbeta library with unique molecular identifiers. Each CDR3 protein gets one entry after TCRdb re-called the PCR reads with MiXCR. The sample comprises some 500,000 distinct CDR3 sequences, about a sixth of which are singletons, and 2.5% to 3.5% rests with the top ten. The sample was PBMCs from the stem cell graft donor, taken from the stem cell graft. Source of these receptors: a human donor who donated a stem cell graft to a child with acute lymphoblastic leukemia.

The table lists this clonotype with a few counts. The V and J genes are TRBV11-1 and TRBJ2-1, with D tentatively TRBD1 or TRBD2 (5 bases each). CDR3 length equals 15 residues. The germline CDR1 and CDR2 sequences are SGHAT and FQDESV (reference sequence). The V end lost 2 bases, the J end lost 6 bases, and 14 bases lay between the germline ends. CDR3: CASSLSREFGNEQFF. As DNA, the CDR3 is TGTGCCAGCAGCTTAAGCAGGGAGTTCGGCAATGAGCAGTTCTTC.

This clonotype was recorded once. The junction differs from germline at one of its ends, possibly a read error. The chain is built from TRBV20-1 and TRBJ2-5; TRBD2 aligns across 11 bases. The CDR3 has 15 residues. Germline V gene data show CDR1 as DFQATT and CDR2 as SNEGSKA (reference sequence). The CDR3 nucleotides are TGCTGTGCTAGAGAAACTAGCGGGAGCGGGGAGACCCAGTACTTC. Translated, it gives CCARETSGSGETQYF.

This clonotype was seen a few times. This rearrangement joins TRBV5-1 to TRBJ1-1; no reliable D call. From germline, CDR1 is SGHRS and CDR2 YFSETQ. This CDR3 region has 15 residues. V dropped 0 bases and J dropped 0 bases, with 9 bases sitting between them. The CDR3 DNA reads as TGCGCCAGCAGCTTGGTTGTCAGTATGAACACTGAAGCTTTCTTT. Its translation: CASSLVVSMNTEAFF.

The chain uses TRBV3-1 and TRBJ2-7; D may be TRBD2 (6 bases). Per the germline V gene, CDR1 is LGHDT and CDR2 is YNNKEL (reference sequence). V lost 1 base to trimming and J lost 3 bases, with 19 bases between them. The CDR3 covers 17 residues. The CDR3 sequence: CASSQASRRGLNYEQYF. In DNA form, the CDR3 reads TGTGCCAGCAGCCAAGCCTCCCGGCGGGGTTTGAACTACGAGCAGTACTTC.

This clonotype was detected only a few times. This chain uses TRBV6-2 or TRBV6-3 with TRBJ2-5, with a possible D match to TRBD2 (6 bases). The CDR3 is 16 residues long. The germline V gene encodes CDR1 MNHEY and CDR2 SVGEGT. Trimming took off 5 bases at V and 5 bases at J, with 21 bases between the two ends. CDR3 region: CASSRETRRAGETQYF. DNA of the CDR3: TGTGCCAGCAGTAGGGAGACCCGGAGGGCGGGTGAGACCCAGTACTTC.